This is a list of T cell receptor beta chains from one sample in a study of shared clonotypes between healthy human individuals. Generated by immunoSEQ multiplex PCR, the TCRdb table keeps only in-frame clones and is missing some. The repertoire holds around 2.3 million clones, with approximately 96% as singletons. Sequencing was done on a sample of naive CD4+ T cells sorted from blood. The source is a man aged 18 to 29 in good health. Each CDR3 is given with its conserved first and last residue. A D gene is named only where the DNA matches it firmly. A row's size may be missing; if present it is once, few, many or a size class.

v_call	j_call	d_call	clone_size	cdr3_nt	cdr3_aa
TRBV2	TRBJ2-3	-	-	TGTGCCAGCAGTGGAGAGGGCCGCCCAGATACGCAGTATTTT	CASSGEGRPDTQYF
TRBV5-1	TRBJ2-3	TRBD1	-	TGCGCCAGCAGTACTACCCGGGAAGGAGGGACAGGACATACGCAGTATTTT	CASSTTREGGTGHTQYF
TRBV6-1	TRBJ2-2	TRBD1	-	TGTGCCAGCAGTAGCCGACAGGGGCGGACCGGGGAGCTGTTTTTT	CASSSRQGRTGELFF
TRBV27	TRBJ2-5	TRBD1	-	TGTGCCAGCAGTTCACAGGGGGCTGGGACCCAGTACTTC	CASSSQGAGTQYF
TRBV25-1	TRBJ2-5	-	-	TGTGCCAGCAGTGAAGGGACGACTGCCGCATACCAAGAGACCCAGTACTTC	CASSEGTTAAYQETQYF
TRBV6-1	TRBJ2-7	-	once	TGTGCCAGCAGTGAGACCAGATTCTACGAGCAGTACTTC	CASSETRFYEQYF
TRBV6-5	TRBJ1-1	-	once	TGTGCCAGCAGCCCCGGTCACGAGGGGCGCCCCCTCTTT	CASSPGHEGRPLF
TRBV5-1	TRBJ1-6	-	once	TGCGCCAGCAGCCTTACCGGGACCCGGAGGAGTTATAATTCACCCCTCCACTTT	CASSLTGTRRSYNSPLHF
TRBV20-1	TRBJ1-2	-	once	TGCAGTGCTAGTTCCACTTATGGCTACACCTTC	CSASSTYGYTF
TRBV6-5	TRBJ2-6	-	-	TGTGCCAGCAGCCAGTTGCAGGCTGGGGCCAACGTCCTGACTTTC	CASSQLQAGANVLTF
TRBV19	TRBJ2-4	-	once	TGTGCCAGTGGAGAGGGGCGAGCCAAAAACATTCAGTACTTC	CASGEGRAKNIQYF
TRBV2	TRBJ1-3	-	-	TGTGCCAGCAGACAGGCTGCCTCTGGAAACACCATATATTTT	CASRQAASGNTIYF
TRBV5-4	TRBJ1-1	-	-	TGTGCCAGTCAGGGGCGCCGTAACACTGAAGCTTTCTTT	CASQGRRNTEAFF
TRBV7-9	TRBJ2-7	-	-	TGTGCCAGCAGCAGGGGCGACCACGAGCAGTACTTC	CASSRGDHEQYF
TRBV7-9	TRBJ1-2	TRBD1	-	TGTGCCAGCAGCTCCACCAGGGGGCGCAACTATGGCTACACCTTC	CASSSTRGRNYGYTF
TRBV10-2	TRBJ2-2	TRBD2	-	TGCGCCAGCAGCCTGACGAGCGGGGGCTCGAACACCGGGGAGCTGTTTTTT	CASSLTSGGSNTGELFF
TRBV6-5	TRBJ2-6	-	once	TGTGCCAGCAGTTACTACGGGGCCAACGTCCTGACTTTC	CASSYYGANVLTF
TRBV19	TRBJ1-2	-	-	TGTGCCAGTAGGGGACACCTTTTTGGTGGCTACACCTTC	CASRGHLFGGYTF
TRBV10-3	TRBJ2-1	-	-	TGTGCCACTTATCAGCGTCGGGCCGAGGGGGAGCAGTTCTTC	CATYQRRAEGEQFF
TRBV30	TRBJ2-3	TRBD2	-	TGTGCCCGGGGAGGAGCTAGCGGGAGAGGGGCTAGCACAGATACGCAGTATTTT	CARGGASGRGASTDTQYF
TRBV5-1	TRBJ1-1	-	-	TGCGCCAGCAGCTTCCGGACGGACAACACTGAAGCTTTCTTT	CASSFRTDNTEAFF
TRBV6-1	TRBJ2-6	-	-	TGTGCCAGCAGTGACTACTCTGGGGCCAACGTCCTGACTTTC	CASSDYSGANVLTF
TRBV1	TRBJ2-7	-	-	TGCACCAGCAGCCAAGATGGATTCGGGACTGACTACGAGCAGTACTTC	CTSSQDGFGTDYEQYF
TRBV4-2	TRBJ2-7	-	-	TGTGCCAGCAGCCAACGAGGTCAGACCTACGAGCAGTACTTC	CASSQRGQTYEQYF
TRBV9	TRBJ1-6	-	-	TGTGCCAGCAGCGTGAGTTTAGAATCACCCCTCCACTTT	CASSVSLESPLHF
TRBV4-1	TRBJ2-7	-	-	TGCGCCAGCAGCCAAGGTGCGGTTTCCTACGAGCAGTACTTC	CASSQGAVSYEQYF